The present T cell receptor (beta chain) was sequenced within a study of cytotoxic CD8 clonotypes in ibrutinib-treated CLL. Study overall: Outcomes included around 24 partial and 2 complete responses; after median roughly 66 months, approximately 15 stayed remitted and some twelve progressed.

Study-level points and caveats: Private clonotypes, not public ones, expanded at ibrutinib response. Clonality grew at ibrutinib response; at progression, it decreased back toward baseline. Sampling times (in sustained-remission versus progressing patients) were not the same.

On this clone itself: The antigen remains unidentified.

This CDR3 has 16 residues. Trimming removed 3 bases from V and 4 bases from J, with 18 bases in between. Germline CDR1 and CDR2: SGDLS and YYNGEE. The method was immunoSEQ multiplex PCR; TCRdb's version includes in-frame clones alone and lacks a portion of them. Of tens of thousands of clones listed, under 70% are singletons. The specimen was PBMCs, collected after 12 months of ibrutinib treatment. This sequence originates from a human donor with chronic lymphocytic leukemia. The gene calls are TRBV9 and TRBJ2-3; D ambiguous. CDR3: CASSALDVFKADTQYF. The CDR3, as DNA: TGTGCCAGCAGCGCCCTGGACGTTTTTAAGGCAGATACGCAGTATTTT.